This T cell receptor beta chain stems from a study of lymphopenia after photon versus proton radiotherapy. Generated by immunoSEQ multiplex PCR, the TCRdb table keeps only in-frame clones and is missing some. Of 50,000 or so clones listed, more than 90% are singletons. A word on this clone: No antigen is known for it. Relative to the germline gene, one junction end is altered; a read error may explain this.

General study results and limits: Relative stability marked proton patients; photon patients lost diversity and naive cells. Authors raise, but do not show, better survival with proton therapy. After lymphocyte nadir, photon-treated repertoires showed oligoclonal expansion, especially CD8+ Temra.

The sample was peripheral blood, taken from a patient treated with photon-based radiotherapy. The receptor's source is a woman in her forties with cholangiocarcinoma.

CDR3: CASSLPGLALEF. The DNA for the CDR3 is TGTGCCAGCTCCTTACCGGGACTAGCATTAGAGTTT. This chain uses TRBV28 with TRBJ2-3, with TRBD2 identical over 9 bases. There are 12 residues in the CDR3. Germline V gene lookup returns CDR1 MDHEN and CDR2 SYDVKM.